These 24 T cell receptor beta chains came from one sample sequenced in a study of cytomegalovirus exposure and HLA in healthy donors. Researchers ran the PCR with 60 Vbeta and 13 Jbeta primers. TCRdb's table, derived via immunoSEQ multiplex PCR, lists solely in-frame clones and lacks some. The data hold about 97,000 clones, with 79% observed a single time. Material: PBMCs. The receptor source for this set is a male donor in good health and CMV-seropositive.

The J gene is TRBJ1-3, the V gene TRBV5-6; D perhaps matches TRBD1 (5 bases). Germline V CDR1 and CDR2: SGHDT, YYEEEE. With 2 bases removed from V and 0 bases from J, the gap between germline ends came to 12 bases. CDR3 length: 16 amino acids. The CDR3 DNA sequence: TGTGCCAGCAGCTTAACGACAGTCTACTCTGGAAACACCATATATTTT. The encoded protein is CASSLTTVYSGNTIYF.

CDR3 sequence reads: CASSRDAGGRSPLHF. The CDR3 coding sequence is TGTGCCAGCAGCCGGGACGCGGGGGGGAGGTCACCCCTCCACTTT. The V and J genes are TRBV11-3 and TRBJ1-6; the D gene is possibly TRBD1 (5 bases). V was clipped by 5 bases and J by 10 bases, with 18 bases between them. The CDR3 is 15 amino acids. Germline-derived CDR1 and CDR2 are SGHNT and YENEEA. Complete variable domain (other parts from reference TRBV11-3 and TRBJ1-6): EAGVVQSPRYKIIEKKQPVAFWCNPISGHNTLYWYLQNLGQGPELLIRYENEEAVDDSQLPKDRFSAERLKGVDSTLKIQPAELGDSAVYLCASSRDAGGRSPLHFGNGTRLTVT.

The chain links TRBV5-6 to TRBJ2-5, with 11 bases fitting TRBD2. V lost 3 bases, J lost 4 bases, and 2 bases stayed unmatched. There are 14 residues in the CDR3. The germline gives CDR1 SGHDT, CDR2 YYEEEE. The CDR3 here is CASSYGTSGETQYF. Written as DNA, the CDR3 is TGTGCCAGCAGCTACGGGACTAGCGGAGAGACCCAGTACTTC.

This chain uses TRBV19 with TRBJ1-2; TRBD1 agrees at 8 bases. Germline V gives CDR1 LNHDA, CDR2 SQIVND (reference sequence). The CDR3 runs to 16 residues. With V trimmed by 2 bases and J by 4 bases, 9 bases remained unmatched. DNA for the CDR3: TGTGCCAGTAGTATACAGCCTCGGACAGGGCTCTATGGCTACACCTTC. Residues: CASSIQPRTGLYGYTF.

The chain carries TRBV4-2 and TRBJ2-4; 10 bases align to TRBD1. The V segment lost 1 base and the J segment 8 bases; nucleotides outside the gene matches: 5. The germline CDR1 and CDR2 sequences are LGHNA and YNFKEQ. CDR3 length equals 15 residues. The CDR3 sequence: CASSQGSDRGDIQYF. CDR3 in DNA: TGTGCCAGCAGCCAAGGGTCGGACAGGGGGGACATTCAGTACTTC.

The V gene is TRBV27, the J gene TRBJ2-2; 7 positions match TRBD1. CDR3 length equals 17 residues. Germline CDR1 is MNHEY and CDR2 is SMNVEV (reference sequence). Losses at the gene ends were 0 bases for V and 5 bases for J; bases not matched to a gene: 9. CDR3 sequence: CASSLSLTGIRTGELFF. The CDR3 DNA is TGTGCCAGCAGTTTATCGCTGACAGGGATTCGAACCGGGGAGCTGTTTTTT.

This rearrangement joins TRBV2 to TRBJ2-7, with 7 bases identical to TRBD2. The V gene end was trimmed by 10 bases and the J gene end by 1 base; junction bases not matched to a gene: 10. Germline loops: CDR1 SNHLY, CDR2 FYNNEI. This CDR3 region has 14 residues. The CDR3 is CATREAVKSYEQYF. The DNA of the CDR3 is TGTGCCACCCGGGAGGCAGTGAAATCCTACGAGCAGTACTTC. Full variable domain (rest looked up from reference TRBV2 and TRBJ2-7): EPEVTQTPSHQVTQMGQEVILRCVPISNHLYFYWYRQILGQKVEFLVSFYNNEISEKSEIFDDQFSVERPDGSNFTLKIRSTKLEDSAMYFCATREAVKSYEQYFGPGTRLTVT.

The chain links TRBV7-2 to TRBJ1-5, with 8 positions matching TRBD1. The CDR3 is 16 residues long. Germline loops: CDR1 SGHTA, CDR2 FQGNSA. The V segment lost 6 bases and the J segment 3 bases; nucleotides outside the gene matches: 10. This CDR3 is CASSRQGQAINQPQHF. CDR3 in DNA: TGTGCCAGCAGTCGCCAGGGACAGGCAATCAATCAGCCCCAGCATTTT.

The chain links TRBV2 to TRBJ1-2; TRBD1 aligns across 8 bases. Germline V gene lookup returns CDR1 SNHLY and CDR2 FYNNEI. V shed 4 bases, J shed 8 bases, and the junction held 3 bases outside the gene matches. CDR3 length: 12 amino acids. The CDR3 spells CASSVTGGGYTF. The CDR3 DNA sequence: TGTGCCAGCAGTGTTACAGGGGGAGGCTACACCTTC. The variable domain in full, with the rest retrieved from reference TRBV2 and TRBJ1-2, is EPEVTQTPSHQVTQMGQEVILRCVPISNHLYFYWYRQILGQKVEFLVSFYNNEISEKSEIFDDQFSVERPDGSNFTLKIRSTKLEDSAMYFCASSVTGGGYTFGSGTRLTVV.

This chain joins TRBV4-2 and TRBJ2-3, with a possible D match to TRBD2 (6 bases). Trimming shortened V by 8 bases and J by 3 bases, and 12 bases separated the two germline ends. Germline V gene lookup returns CDR1 LGHNA and CDR2 YNFKEQ. This CDR3 spans 13 amino acids. This chain's CDR3 is CASGTQGTDTQYF. The CDR3 bases are TGTGCCAGCGGGACTCAAGGGACAGATACGCAGTATTTT.

V gene TRBV19 combines with J gene TRBJ1-4, with D maybe TRBD1 (5 bases). Per germline, CDR1 LNHDA and CDR2 SQIVND (reference sequence). Trimming removed 8 bases from V and 8 bases from J, with 15 bases in between. CDR3 length: 13 residues. In nucleotides, the CDR3 is TGTGCCAGTGGCTGGGGAAGGGGCGAAAAACTGTTTTTT. Its translation is CASGWGRGEKLFF.

The chain uses TRBV30 and TRBJ1-1, with D tentatively TRBD1 (6 bases). Germline V gives CDR1 GTSNPN, CDR2 SVGIG (reference sequence). The CDR3 totals 14 residues. With 2 bases removed from V and 4 bases from J, the gap between germline ends came to 14 bases. The chain's CDR3 is CAWSPGGGPTEAFF. The CDR3 nucleotides are TGTGCCTGGAGTCCCGGGGGGGGGCCCACTGAAGCTTTCTTT.

This rearrangement joins TRBV18 to TRBJ1-5; D is ambiguous. This CDR3 is built from 13 residues. Germline V gene data show CDR1 as KGHSH and CDR2 as LQKENI. V lost 5 bases to trimming and J lost 7 bases, with 12 bases between them. Here the CDR3 reads CASSVTGEQPQHF. For the CDR3, the DNA is TGTGCCAGCTCAGTAACCGGGGAACAGCCCCAGCATTTT.

The V gene is TRBV2, the J gene TRBJ2-7, with a possible D match to TRBD1 (6 bases). The CDR3 covers 11 residues. CDR1 and CDR2 (germline): SNHLY, FYNNEI. The V end was cut by 6 bases, the J end by 6 bases, with 9 bases between. Here the CDR3 reads CASRGAGEQYF. The CDR3 DNA reads TGTGCCAGCAGGGGGGCTGGCGAGCAGTACTTC. The full variable domain, with the rest looked up from reference TRBV2 and TRBJ2-7, is EPEVTQTPSHQVTQMGQEVILRCVPISNHLYFYWYRQILGQKVEFLVSFYNNEISEKSEIFDDQFSVERPDGSNFTLKIRSTKLEDSAMYFCASRGAGEQYFGPGTRLTVT.

J is TRBJ2-5 and V is TRBV10-3, with TRBD1 matching over 11 bases. The CDR3 length is 14 residues. Germline V lookup: CDR1 ENHRY, CDR2 SYGVKD. With 5 bases clipped from V and 6 bases from J, the junction kept 5 bases outside the gene matches. The CDR3 DNA is TGTGCCATCAGTTCCGGGACAGGGGGGAAGACCCAGTACTTC. Amino acids: CAISSGTGGKTQYF.

The J gene is TRBJ2-7, the V gene TRBV5-1; D ambiguous. CDR3 length: 12 residues. CDR1 and CDR2 from the germline V gene are SGHRS and YFSETQ. With 2 bases removed from V and 5 bases from J, the gap between germline ends came to 8 bases. The CDR3 DNA follows: TGCGCCAGCAGCTTCCCCGCGAACGAGCAGTACTTC. Translating gives CASSFPANEQYF.

This chain joins TRBV15 and TRBJ1-1; no definite D call. Germline V gene sequence: CDR1 LNHNV, CDR2 YYDKDF (reference sequence). The V gene lost 1 base and the J gene lost 1 base, with 10 bases spanning the gap. The CDR3 consists of 15 residues. The CDR3 coding sequence is TGTGCCACCAGCAGAGTTCCCACAGCGAACACTGAAGCTTTCTTT. Protein: CATSRVPTANTEAFF.

In nucleotides, the CDR3 is TGTGCCAGTAACCCGGGACACCCACAAAACATTCAGTACTTC. Translation: CASNPGHPQNIQYF. The chain employs TRBV19 and TRBJ2-4; D is perhaps TRBD1 (6 bases). There are 14 residues in the CDR3. The germline gives CDR1 LNHDA, CDR2 SQIVND (reference sequence). V lost 7 bases and J lost 5, with 15 bases in between. The full variable domain, rest sourced from reference TRBV19 and TRBJ2-4, is DGGITQSPKYLFRKEGQNVTLSCEQNLNHDAMYWYRQDPGQGLRLIYYSQIVNDFQKGDIAEGYSVSREKKESFPLTVTSAQKNPTAFYLCASNPGHPQNIQYFGAGTRLSVL.

The rearrangement joins TRBV11-2 to TRBJ1-1, with 9 bases lining up with TRBD1. Germline V gene sequence: CDR1 SGHAT, CDR2 FQNNGV. CDR3 length: 13 residues. The ends lost 3 bases at V and 6 bases at J; junction bases unmatched: 2. The CDR3 DNA reads TGTGCCAGCAGCTTCCGACAGGGGGCTGAAGCTTTCTTT. This sequence encodes CASSFRQGAEAFF.

In this sample, this clone turned up a few times. The chain carries TRBV20-1 and TRBJ1-1; no clear D gene. The germline CDR1 and CDR2 sequences are DFQATT and SNEGSKA (reference sequence). The CDR3 is 11 amino acids. The CDR3 DNA is TGCGGCCACCGGGTCGACACTGAAGCTTTCTTT. Its protein product is CGHRVDTEAFF.

This sequence joins TRBV6-5 and TRBJ2-5; D might be TRBD2 (7 bases). The CDR3 is 14 residues long. Germline CDR1 is MNHEY and CDR2 is SVGAGI. V lost 0 bases and J 4 bases, leaving 9 bases between the germline ends. CDR3 bases: TGTGCCAGCAGTTACTCAGGGGGGGGAGAGACCCAGTACTTC. This translates into CASSYSGGGETQYF.

A few counts support this clone. The V gene is TRBV20-1, the J gene TRBJ2-7; D unclear. The V gene lost 3 bases and the J gene lost 7 bases, with 10 bases spanning the gap. Germline assignment: CDR1 DFQATT and CDR2 SNEGSKA (reference sequence). There are 11 residues in the CDR3. The CDR3 reads CSASSTVEQYF. The DNA of the CDR3 is TGCAGTGCTAGTAGTACGGTGGAGCAGTACTTC.

The gene calls are TRBV9 and TRBJ1-2, with 8 bases identical to TRBD1. The CDR3 contains 13 residues. Per germline, CDR1 SGDLS and CDR2 YYNGEE. V shed 2 bases and J 8 bases; nucleotides not matched to a gene: 5. This CDR3 reads CASSVGQGGGYTF. The CDR3 DNA sequence: TGTGCCAGCAGCGTCGGACAGGGCGGAGGCTACACCTTC.

The rearrangement links TRBV4-1 to TRBJ1-3, with 8 positions matching TRBD1. Germline CDR1 MGHRA, CDR2 YSYEKL. The CDR3 covers 15 residues. The junction had 5 bases not matched to a gene; V was cut back by 3 bases and J by 4 bases. This CDR3 is CASSHLQGGGNTIYF. CDR3 DNA: TGCGCCAGCAGCCACCTACAGGGGGGAGGAAACACCATATATTTT.